These 15 T cell receptor beta chains were all obtained from the same sample, sequenced in a study of beta chain features in type 1 diabetes. Study findings and constraints: In every one of the four CD4+ subsets, TCRB CDR3s were moderately but significantly shorter in Type 1 diabetes patients.

The sequenced template was cDNA made from the entire isolated RNA. Only in-frame clones appear in the TCRdb table, and some are missing; sequencing was by immunoSEQ multiplex PCR. Of 680,000 or so clones listed, around 15% are singletons. Antigen specificity for these receptors is unknown. Source material: naive CD4+ T cells from blood. The origin of the receptors is a man aged 18 to 29 with type 1 diabetes.

This chain joins TRBV19 and TRBJ1-1; 9 bases align to TRBD1. The CDR3 length is 16 residues. Germline V gene data show CDR1 as LNHDA and CDR2 as SQIVND (reference sequence). After removal of 4 bases from V and 4 bases from J, the junction contained 10 bases not matched to a gene. The CDR3 sequence is CASSTRNRGLSTEAFF. CDR3 bases: TGTGCCAGTAGTACCCGGAACAGGGGGCTGAGCACTGAAGCTTTCTTT.

This clone has only a few counts. In the same sample, other DNA sequences code for this CDR3. The chain employs TRBV9 and TRBJ2-7; unclear D gene. The V gene's germline CDR1 is SGDLS and CDR2 YYNGEE. The V gene lost 0 bases and the J gene lost 0 bases, with 7 bases spanning the gap. The CDR3 has 14 amino acids. For the CDR3, the DNA is TGTGCCAGCAGCGTAGCCACGAGCTCCTACGAGCAGTACTTC. Translation gives CASSVATSSYEQYF.

The sample holds a few counts of this clone. Other DNA sequences of this sample code for an identical CDR3. The genes are TRBV27 and TRBJ1-6; D unresolved. This CDR3 spans 13 amino acids. Trimming took 2 bases from V and 8 from J, leaving 7 bases between them. CDR1 MNHEY and CDR2 SMNVEV come from the germline V gene (reference sequence). The CDR3 reads CASSLVGDSPLHF. DNA for the CDR3: TGTGCCAGCAGTTTAGTTGGGGATTCACCCCTCCACTTT.

This clone was observed a few times. The chain joins TRBV29-1 to TRBJ1-2, with TRBD1 as a possible D gene (6 bases). The CDR3 consists of 12 residues. The V end was cut by 6 bases, the J end by 8 bases, with 16 bases between. Germline CDR1 reads SQVTM; CDR2 reads ANQGSEA. The CDR3 bases are TGCAGCGTCTTGGGGGGGCTTAGAGGCTACACCTTC. It specifies CSVLGGLRGYTF.

This chain joins TRBV5-1 and TRBJ1-1; D call uncertain. Germline CDR1 SGHRS, CDR2 YFSETQ. The CDR3 loop spans 14 amino acids. The V end was cut by 3 bases, the J end by 1 base, with 10 bases between. The CDR3 loop reads CASSSSRENTEAFF. The CDR3, as DNA: TGCGCCAGCAGCTCGTCGAGGGAGAACACTGAAGCTTTCTTT.

The gene calls are TRBV5-8 and TRBJ2-1; D uncertain. CDR3 length equals 13 residues. Germline V CDR1 and CDR2: SGHTS, YDEGEE. Between the trimmed V and J ends, which lost 0 bases and 5 bases, there was a span of 6 bases. CDR3 sequence: CASSLGWDNEQFF. In DNA form, the CDR3 reads TGTGCCAGCAGCTTGGGGTGGGACAATGAGCAGTTCTTC. The full variable domain, its missing parts supplied by reference TRBV5-8 and TRBJ2-1, is EAGVTQSPTHLIKTRGQQATLRCSPISGHTSVYWYQQALGLGLQFLLWYDEGEERNRGNFPPRFSGRQFPNYSSELNVNALELEDSALYLCASSLGWDNEQFFGPGTRLTVL.

There are a few counts of this clone. The chain employs TRBV19 and TRBJ1-1, with 8 bases aligning to TRBD1. Per the germline V gene, CDR1 is LNHDA and CDR2 is SQIVND (reference sequence). This CDR3 has 16 residues. V shed 2 bases and J 0 bases; nucleotides not matched to a gene: 5. In DNA form, the CDR3 reads TGTGCCAGTAGTATACCCTGGACAGGGCTGAACACTGAAGCTTTCTTT. This translates into CASSIPWTGLNTEAFF.

The chain links TRBV18 to TRBJ2-5; D remains unclear. This CDR3 comprises 15 residues. V lost 3 bases and J 3 bases, leaving 14 bases between the germline ends. Germline V CDR1 and CDR2: KGHSH, LQKENI. This CDR3 is CASSPRINSEETQYF. CDR3 DNA: TGTGCCAGCTCACCCCGAATAAACAGCGAAGAGACCCAGTACTTC.

This clone was observed a few times. The chain has TRBV28 and TRBJ1-2; D remains ambiguous. The CDR3 loop spans 12 amino acids. Germline CDR1 is MDHEN and CDR2 is SYDVKM. V lost 6 bases, J lost 4 bases, and 9 bases lay in between. The CDR3 is CASSPKGYGYTF. The DNA of the CDR3 is TGTGCCAGCAGCCCAAAGGGCTATGGCTACACCTTC.

The rearrangement links TRBV15 to TRBJ2-7; D tentatively fits TRBD1 or TRBD2 (7 bases each). Trimming left V 6 bases short and J 2 bases short, with 14 bases between. Germline-derived CDR1 and CDR2 are LNHNV and YYDKDF (reference sequence). CDR3 length: 14 residues. Here the CDR3 DNA reads TGTGCCACCAGAAGGCAGGGGGGGACCTACGAGCAGTACTTC. It translates to CATRRQGGTYEQYF.

This clone was observed a few times. This chain joins TRBV5-1 and TRBJ1-2; D unresolved. Trimming stripped 0 bases from V and 1 base from J, with 13 bases between. Germline CDR1 and CDR2: SGHRS and YFSETQ. The CDR3 runs 16 residues. The CDR3 DNA reads TGCGCCAGCAGCTTGGATCCGGGGTTGGGTAACTATGGCTACACCTTC. As protein: CASSLDPGLGNYGYTF.

This clone has a handful of counts. The chain carries TRBV28 and TRBJ2-3; D gene ambiguous. Germline CDR1 MDHEN, CDR2 SYDVKM. This CDR3 contains 12 residues. The V end lost 1 base, the J end lost 5 bases, and 4 bases lay between the germline ends. CDR3 residues: CASSLLIDTQYF. CDR3 sequence (DNA): TGTGCCAGCAGTTTATTGATAGATACGCAGTATTTT.

V is TRBV7-8 and J is TRBJ1-2; TRBD1 agrees at 9 bases. CDR1 and CDR2 (germline): SGHVS, FQNEAQ. J was trimmed by 7 bases and V by 5 bases; bases with no gene match: 11. CDR3 length: 15 amino acids. For the CDR3, the DNA is TGTGCCAGCAGCAAGAACCTGGGACAGGGAGGTGGCTACACCTTC. This sequence encodes CASSKNLGQGGGYTF.

The chain joins TRBV2 to TRBJ1-1; D is ambiguous. The V end lost 1 base, the J end lost 0 bases, and 6 bases lay between the germline ends. This CDR3 has 14 amino acids. Germline V gene data show CDR1 as SNHLY and CDR2 as FYNNEI. The CDR3 loop is CASSEEVLNTEAFF. The CDR3 nucleotides are TGTGCCAGCAGTGAAGAAGTTTTGAACACTGAAGCTTTCTTT.

This clone was picked up a small number of times. J is TRBJ1-1 and V is TRBV7-9; D call uncertain. The length of the CDR3 is 12 residues. With 5 bases removed from V and 4 bases from J, the gap between germline ends came to 8 bases. Germline V CDR1 and CDR2: SEHNR, FQNEAQ (reference sequence). CDR3: CASSTRGTEAFF. As DNA, the CDR3 is TGTGCCAGCAGCACGCGGGGCACTGAAGCTTTCTTT.